This T cell receptor (beta chain) was recorded in a study of blood T cells in healthy people across ages. Comment on this clonotype: The antigen remains undetermined.

V lost 6 bases, J lost 2 bases, and 7 bases stayed unmatched. This CDR3 spans 15 amino acids. Per germline, CDR1 MNHEY and CDR2 SMNVEV (reference sequence). Then a second PCR, running roughly 7 to 11 cycles, was carried out with a sample-barcoded 5' primer and a J-beta primer mix. At least 3 million CDR3-containing paired-end reads were obtained per sample. MiXCR, run by TCRdb on the 5' RACE reads, gives a single entry per CDR3 protein. The sample shows approximately 670,000 distinct CDR3 sequences, 35% to 50% of them seen only once. General study results and limits: Changes in expanded clonotypes were possibly confounded, as the CMV status of donors was unknown.

Sequencing used blood. This TCR came from a man older than 75 in good health. The chain recombines TRBV27 with TRBJ2-1, with 7 bases lining up with TRBD1. The CDR3 loop is CASRPLQGAYNEQFF. CDR3 nucleotides: TGTGCCAGCAGGCCACTCCAGGGGGCCTACAATGAGCAGTTCTTC.